Listed below are T cell receptor beta chains from one sample, sequenced in a study of blood T cell repertoires in COVID-19. The data were produced by immunoSEQ multiplex PCR, yet TCRdb's version contains in-frame clones alone and is incomplete. The table lists fewer than 45,000 clones, about 88% of them singletons. Sequencing used peripheral blood. These receptors originate from a human donor in a cohort sampled during active COVID-19. The CDR3 runs from the conserved cysteine through the conserved F or W. A D gene is named only where the DNA matches it firmly. For some rows the clone size is stated as once, few or many, or as a class when expanded; others skip it.

j_call,clone_size,v_call,d_call,cdr3_aa,cdr3_nt
TRBJ2-3,once,TRBV5-4,.,CASSLRLASTDTQYF,TGTGCCAGCAGCTTGAGACTTGCGAGCACAGATACGCAGTATTTT
TRBJ1-1,.,TRBV7-9,.,CASSLSGRGTEAFF,TGTGCCAGCAGCTTATCGGGGCGGGGCACTGAAGCTTTCTTT
TRBJ2-3,once,TRBV7-3,TRBD2,CASSPSGNQGTDTQYF,TGTGCCAGCAGCCCCAGCGGGAACCAGGGCACAGATACGCAGTATTTT
TRBJ2-2,.,TRBV11-2,.,CASSLGLNTGELFF,TGTGCCAGCAGCTTAGGTCTGAACACCGGGGAGCTGTTTTTT
TRBJ2-2,few,TRBV7-3,.,CASSRGGTGELFF,TGTGCCAGCAGCAGAGGGGGCACCGGGGAGCTGTTTTTT
TRBJ2-7,.,TRBV2,TRBD2,CAGRSGGTYEQYF,TGTGCCGGACGAAGCGGGGGGACCTACGAGCAGTACTTC
TRBJ2-2,once,TRBV27,TRBD2,CASTSGGAGTGELFF,TGTGCCAGCACTAGCGGGGGGGCCGGTACCGGGGAGCTGTTTTTT
TRBJ1-6,.,TRBV9,.,CASSLVAENSPLHF,TGTGCCAGCAGCCTCGTGGCGGAGAATTCACCCCTCCACTTT
TRBJ1-1,.,TRBV10-3,TRBD1,CAIRETGGYTEAFF,TGTGCCATCAGGGAGACAGGGGGCTACACTGAAGCTTTCTTT
TRBJ2-7,.,TRBV9,.,CASSVAGTANYEQYF,TGTGCCAGCAGCGTGGCGGGGACAGCTAACTACGAGCAGTACTTC
TRBJ2-6,.,TRBV18,TRBD1,CASSPDRAGANVLTF,TGTGCCAGCTCACCGGACAGGGCTGGGGCCAACGTCCTGACTTTC
TRBJ1-4,.,TRBV4-1,TRBD1,CASSQRGTGNAANEKLFF,TGCGCCAGCAGCCAAAGAGGGACAGGGAACGCGGCTAATGAAAAACTGTTTTTT
TRBJ1-1,.,TRBV10-2,TRBD1,CASSARQGRTEAFF,TGCGCCAGCAGTGCGAGACAGGGCCGGACTGAAGCTTTCTTT
TRBJ1-2,.,TRBV6-5,.,CASSSTAPYGYTF,TGTGCCAGCAGTTCCACAGCTCCCTATGGCTACACCTTC
TRBJ1-4,few,TRBV7-8,TRBD1,CASSQRDRGEKLFF,TGTGCCAGCAGCCAACGGGACAGGGGTGAAAAACTGTTTTTT
TRBJ2-5,.,TRBV7-9,TRBD2,CASSLGWRGGPETQYF,TGTGCCAGCAGCTTAGGATGGCGGGGGGGCCCGGAGACCCAGTACTTC
TRBJ2-1,.,TRBV28,TRBD1,CASFTGGVPREQFF,TGTGCCAGCTTTACAGGGGGCGTCCCTCGGGAGCAGTTCTTC
TRBJ2-5,.,TRBV5-6,TRBD1,CASSSDRTSLETQYF,TGTGCCAGCAGTTCGGACAGGACCTCCTTAGAGACCCAGTACTTC